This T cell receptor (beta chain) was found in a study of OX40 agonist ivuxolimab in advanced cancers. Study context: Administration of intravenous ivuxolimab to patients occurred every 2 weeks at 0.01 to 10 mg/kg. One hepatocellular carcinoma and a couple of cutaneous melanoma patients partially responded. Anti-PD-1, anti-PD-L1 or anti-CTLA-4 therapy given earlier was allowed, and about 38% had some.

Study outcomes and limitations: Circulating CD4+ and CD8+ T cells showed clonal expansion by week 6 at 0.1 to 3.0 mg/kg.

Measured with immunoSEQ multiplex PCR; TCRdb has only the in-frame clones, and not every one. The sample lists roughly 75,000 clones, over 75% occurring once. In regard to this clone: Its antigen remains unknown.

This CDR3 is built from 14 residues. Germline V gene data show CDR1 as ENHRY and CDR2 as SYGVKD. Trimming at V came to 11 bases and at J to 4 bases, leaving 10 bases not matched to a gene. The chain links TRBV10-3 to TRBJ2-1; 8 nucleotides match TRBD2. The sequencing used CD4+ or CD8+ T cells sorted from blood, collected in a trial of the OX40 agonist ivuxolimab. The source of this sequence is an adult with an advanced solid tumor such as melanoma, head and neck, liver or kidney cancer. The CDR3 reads CAHSGTSIYNEQFF. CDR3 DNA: TGTGCCCATAGCGGGACTTCCATATACAATGAGCAGTTCTTC.